The clone carrying this T cell receptor beta chain was seen ten or more times. What was amplified from RNA transcripts were TCR beta CDR3 regions. Using the HTBI primer set, a first-round RT-PCR was run on the TCR CDR3. TCRdb processed the multiplex PCR reads anew with MiXCR; each CDR3 protein has one entry. This table holds hundreds of thousands of distinct CDR3 sequences, under 20% found once. The CDR3 spans 15 residues. The V gene end was trimmed by 4 bases and the J gene end by 6 bases; junction bases not matched to a gene: 10. Germline values: CDR1 SGHRS, CDR2 YFSETQ. The data belong to a study of T cells in Graves' hyperthyroidism and ophthalmopathy.

V usage is TRBV5-1 and J usage is TRBJ2-7, with 10 bases fitting TRBD2. This TCR came from a woman in her thirties with Graves' hyperthyroidism. Sequencing input: blood. The CDR3 protein is CASSPTSGIPSEQYF. The DNA of the CDR3 is TGCGCCAGCAGCCCCACTAGCGGGATCCCGTCCGAGCAGTACTTC. The complete variable domain, with remaining parts taken from reference TRBV5-1 and TRBJ2-7, reads KAGVTQTPRYLIKTRGQQVTLSCSPISGHRSVSWYQQTPGQGLQFLFEYFSETQRNKGNFPGRFSGRQFSNSRSEMNVSTLELGDSALYLCASSPTSGIPSEQYFGPGTRLTVT.